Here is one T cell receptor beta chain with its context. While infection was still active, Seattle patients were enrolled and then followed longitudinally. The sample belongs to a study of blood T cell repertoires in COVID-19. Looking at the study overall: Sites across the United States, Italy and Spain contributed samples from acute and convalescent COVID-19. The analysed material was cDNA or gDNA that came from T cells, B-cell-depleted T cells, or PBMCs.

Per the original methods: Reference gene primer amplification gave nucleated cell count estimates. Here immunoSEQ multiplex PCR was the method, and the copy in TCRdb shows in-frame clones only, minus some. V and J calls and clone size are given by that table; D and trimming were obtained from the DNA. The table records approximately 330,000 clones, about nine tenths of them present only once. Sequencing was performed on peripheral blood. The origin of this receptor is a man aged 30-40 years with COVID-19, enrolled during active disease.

The CDR3 DNA reads TGCGCCAGCAGCTTCTCCAGTACGCAGTATTTT. Translation: CASSFSSTQYF. The chain carries TRBV5-1 and TRBJ2-3; D unresolved. V was cut by 2 bases and J by 8 bases, with 6 bases left in between. This CDR3 has 11 residues. The germline V gene encodes CDR1 SGHRS and CDR2 YFSETQ.